This T cell receptor (beta chain) originates from a study of blood T cell repertoires in COVID-19. Study in general: The samples span acute and convalescent COVID-19 from the United States, Italy and Spain. From T cells, B-cell-depleted T cells, or PBMCs came the material, which was cDNA or gDNA.

The protocol was immunoSEQ multiplex PCR, while the TCRdb copy is restricted to in-frame clones and leaves out a portion. The sample records a few hundred thousand clones, about 88% being singletons. Germline V gene lookup returns CDR1 SNHLY and CDR2 FYNNEI. With 4 bases removed from V and 11 bases from J, the gap between germline ends came to 17 bases. There are 13 residues in the CDR3. The chain links TRBV2 to TRBJ1-1, with D unresolved. The sequence was collected from a woman in her thirties or forties who had recovered from COVID-19. The sequenced material came from peripheral blood. Here the CDR3 reads CASSGRDPGGAFF. CDR3 sequence (DNA): TGTGCCAGCAGTGGCCGGGATCCTGGAGGGGCTTTCTTT.